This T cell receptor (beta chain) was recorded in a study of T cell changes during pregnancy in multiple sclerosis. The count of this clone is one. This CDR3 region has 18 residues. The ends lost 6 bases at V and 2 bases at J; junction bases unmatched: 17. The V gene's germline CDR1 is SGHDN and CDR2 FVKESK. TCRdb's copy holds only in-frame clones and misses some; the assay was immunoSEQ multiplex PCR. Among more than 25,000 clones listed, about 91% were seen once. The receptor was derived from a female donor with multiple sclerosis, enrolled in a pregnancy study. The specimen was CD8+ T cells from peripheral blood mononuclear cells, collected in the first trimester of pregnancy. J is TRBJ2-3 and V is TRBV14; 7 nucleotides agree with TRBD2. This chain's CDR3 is CASSQQLGGIPPTDTQYF. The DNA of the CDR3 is TGTGCCAGCAGTCAACAGCTCGGGGGGATCCCCCCCACAGATACGCAGTATTTT.